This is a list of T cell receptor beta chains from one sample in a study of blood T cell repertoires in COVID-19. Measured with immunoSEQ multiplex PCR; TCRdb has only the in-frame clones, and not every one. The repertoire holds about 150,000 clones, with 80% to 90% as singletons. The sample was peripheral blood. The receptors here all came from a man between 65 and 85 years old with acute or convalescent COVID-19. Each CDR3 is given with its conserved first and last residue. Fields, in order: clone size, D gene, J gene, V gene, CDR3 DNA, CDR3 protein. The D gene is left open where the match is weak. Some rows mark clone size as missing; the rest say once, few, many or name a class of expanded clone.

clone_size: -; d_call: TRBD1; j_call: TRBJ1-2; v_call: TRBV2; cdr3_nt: TGTGCCAGCAGTGAAGCCAGGGGGGACTATGGCTACACCTTC; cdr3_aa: CASSEARGDYGYTF
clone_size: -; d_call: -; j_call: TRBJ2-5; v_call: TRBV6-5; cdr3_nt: TGTGCCACCTCCTACGAACCTCAGTACTTC; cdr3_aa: CATSYEPQYF
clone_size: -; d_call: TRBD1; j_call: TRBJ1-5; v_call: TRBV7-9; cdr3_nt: TGTGCCAGCAGCCCAGACAGGGATGATCAGCCCCAGCATTTT; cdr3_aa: CASSPDRDDQPQHF
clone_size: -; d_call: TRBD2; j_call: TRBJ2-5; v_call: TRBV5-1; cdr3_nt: TGCGCCAGCAGCCCCGGACGACTAGCGGGATCACAAGAGACCCAGTACTTC; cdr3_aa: CASSPGRLAGSQETQYF
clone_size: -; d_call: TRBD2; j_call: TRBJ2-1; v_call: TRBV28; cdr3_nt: TGTGCCAGCATCGGTAGCGGGAGATATGAGCAGTTCTTC; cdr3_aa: CASIGSGRYEQFF
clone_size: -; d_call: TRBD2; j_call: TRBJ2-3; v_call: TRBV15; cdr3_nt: TGTGCCACCAGCAGAGTGCTAGCGGGAGGTCTTGATACGCAGTATTTT; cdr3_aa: CATSRVLAGGLDTQYF
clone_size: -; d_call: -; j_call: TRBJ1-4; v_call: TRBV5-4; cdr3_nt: TGTGCCAGCAGCCTAGCTGCAACTAATGAAAAACTGTTTTTT; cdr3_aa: CASSLAATNEKLFF
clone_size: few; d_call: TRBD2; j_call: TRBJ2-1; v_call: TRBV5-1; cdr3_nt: TGCGCCAGCAGCTTGTTTACTAGCGGGAGGGCGAAAAATGAGCAGTTCTTC; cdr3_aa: CASSLFTSGRAKNEQFF
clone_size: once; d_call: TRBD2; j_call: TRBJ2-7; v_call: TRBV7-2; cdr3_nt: TGTGCCAGCAGCTTAGGGCTAGCGGGAACCTACGAGCAGTACTTC; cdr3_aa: CASSLGLAGTYEQYF
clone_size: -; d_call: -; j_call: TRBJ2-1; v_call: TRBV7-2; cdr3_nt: TGTGCCAGCAGCCTAGGGGCTTTCTCCTACAATGAGCAGTTCTTC; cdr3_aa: CASSLGAFSYNEQFF
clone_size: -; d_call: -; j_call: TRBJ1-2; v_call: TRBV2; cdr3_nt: TGTGCCAGCGAGCAGGACTTTAATAACTATGGCTACACCTTC; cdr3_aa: CASEQDFNNYGYTF
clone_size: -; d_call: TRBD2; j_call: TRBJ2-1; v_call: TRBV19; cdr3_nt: TGTGCCAGTAGTAAGTCTAGCGGTTCCTCCTCCTACAATGAGCAGTTCTTC; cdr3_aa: CASSKSSGSSSYNEQFF
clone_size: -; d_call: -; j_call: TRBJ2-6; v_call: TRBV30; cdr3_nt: TGTGCCTGGAGTCACTCCGGGGCCAACGTCCTGACTTTC; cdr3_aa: CAWSHSGANVLTF
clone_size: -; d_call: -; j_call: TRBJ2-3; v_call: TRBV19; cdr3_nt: TGTGCCAGCGGGGGTGGGGGAGATACGCAGTATTTT; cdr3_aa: CASGGGGDTQYF
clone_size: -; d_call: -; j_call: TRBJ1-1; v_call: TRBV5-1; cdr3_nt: TGCGCCAGCAGCTTGAACAGTTACACTGAAGCTTTCTTT; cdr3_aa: CASSLNSYTEAFF
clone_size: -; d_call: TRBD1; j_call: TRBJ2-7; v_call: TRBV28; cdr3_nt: TGTGCCAGCAGCTCCGGGACAGGTCCCTACGAGCAGTACTTC; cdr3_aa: CASSSGTGPYEQYF
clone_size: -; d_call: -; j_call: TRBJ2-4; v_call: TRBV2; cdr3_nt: TGTGCCAGCAGTGATACAGGTCTAGCCAAAAACATTCAGTACTTC; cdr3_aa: CASSDTGLAKNIQYF
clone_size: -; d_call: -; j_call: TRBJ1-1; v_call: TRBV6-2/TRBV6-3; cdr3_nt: TGTGCCAGCAGTTACGTCGCGGGCACTGAAGCTTTCTTT; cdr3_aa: CASSYVAGTEAFF
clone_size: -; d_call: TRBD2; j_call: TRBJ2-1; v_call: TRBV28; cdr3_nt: TGTGCCAGCAGTAAATGGCGCGGGGGGGGTTACAATGAGCAGTTCTTC; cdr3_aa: CASSKWRGGGYNEQFF
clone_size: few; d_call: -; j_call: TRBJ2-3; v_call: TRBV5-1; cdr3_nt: TGCGCCAGCAGCAACCAGATAGCGGCAACCACAGATACGCAGTATTTT; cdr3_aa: CASSNQIAATTDTQYF
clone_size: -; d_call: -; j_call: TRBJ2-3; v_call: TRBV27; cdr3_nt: TGTGCCAGCAGTCCGACGCGCGGAAGGTTCCCTAGCACAGATACGCAGTATTTT; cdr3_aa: CASSPTRGRFPSTDTQYF
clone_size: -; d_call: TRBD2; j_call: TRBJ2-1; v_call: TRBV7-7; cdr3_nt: TGTGCTAGCAGCTTAGAGTTCGGGACTAGCGGATACAATGAGCAGTTCTTC; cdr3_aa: CASSLEFGTSGYNEQFF
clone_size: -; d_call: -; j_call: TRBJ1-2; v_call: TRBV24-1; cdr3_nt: TGTGCCACCAGTGACAGGGGATATGGCTACACCTTC; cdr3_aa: CATSDRGYGYTF
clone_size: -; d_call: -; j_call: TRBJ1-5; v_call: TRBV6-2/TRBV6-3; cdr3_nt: TGTGCCAGCAGTTTTGGCGGTTTCGGTCAGCCCCAGCATTTT; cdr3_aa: CASSFGGFGQPQHF
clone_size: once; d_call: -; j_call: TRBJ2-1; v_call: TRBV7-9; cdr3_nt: TGTGCCAGCAGCGCCTCCGAGTACAATGAGCAGTTCTTC; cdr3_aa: CASSASEYNEQFF
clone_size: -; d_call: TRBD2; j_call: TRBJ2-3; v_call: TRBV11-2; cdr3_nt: TGTGCCAGCAGCCCCCTAGGACTAGCGGGAGCTGAGACGCAGTATTTT; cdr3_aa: CASSPLGLAGAETQYF
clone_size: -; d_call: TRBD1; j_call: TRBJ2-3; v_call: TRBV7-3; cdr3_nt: TGTGCCAGCAGCTCGACCGGGACAGGGGGCCAAAGCACAGATACGCAGTATTTT; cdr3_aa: CASSSTGTGGQSTDTQYF
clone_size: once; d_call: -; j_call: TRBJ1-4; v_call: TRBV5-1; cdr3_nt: TGCGCCAGCAGCCCCGACAGACCTAATGAAAAACTGTTTTTT; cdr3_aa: CASSPDRPNEKLFF
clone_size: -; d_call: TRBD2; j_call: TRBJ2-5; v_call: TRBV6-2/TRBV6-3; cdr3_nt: TGTGCCAGCAGTTACTCTTGGACTAGCGGGAGTGGGAAGACCCAGTACTTC; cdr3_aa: CASSYSWTSGSGKTQYF
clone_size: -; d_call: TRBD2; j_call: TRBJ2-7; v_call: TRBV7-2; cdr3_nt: TGTGCCAGCAGCTTATTTAGCGGGCCGTCCTACGAGCAGTACTTC; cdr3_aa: CASSLFSGPSYEQYF
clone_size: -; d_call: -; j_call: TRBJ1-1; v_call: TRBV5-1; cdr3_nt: TGCGCCAGCAGCCCGCCAAGCCTTGCAGGGAACACTGAAGCTTTCTTT; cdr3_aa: CASSPPSLAGNTEAFF
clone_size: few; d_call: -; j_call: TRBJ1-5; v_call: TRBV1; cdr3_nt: TGCACCAGCAGCCAAGCCCGCGGACAGCCCCAGCATTTT; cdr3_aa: CTSSQARGQPQHF
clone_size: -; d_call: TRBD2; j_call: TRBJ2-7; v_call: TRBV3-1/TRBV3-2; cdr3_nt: TGTGCCAGCAGCCAAGGTCTAGCGGGGATCTCCTACGAGCAGTACTTC; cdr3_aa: CASSQGLAGISYEQYF
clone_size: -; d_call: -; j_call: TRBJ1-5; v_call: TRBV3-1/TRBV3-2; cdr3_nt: TGTGCCAGCAGCCAAGTCACTATTAGCAATCAGCCCCAGCATTTT; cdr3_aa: CASSQVTISNQPQHF
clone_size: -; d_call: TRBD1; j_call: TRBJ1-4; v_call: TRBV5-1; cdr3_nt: TGCGCCAGCAGCATTGGACAGGCCGCAACTAATGAAAAACTGTTTTTT; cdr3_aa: CASSIGQAATNEKLFF
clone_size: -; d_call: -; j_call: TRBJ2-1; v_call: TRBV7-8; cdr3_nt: TGTGCCAGCAGCTTAGGAGCAGGGGTTAATGAGCAGTTCTTC; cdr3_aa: CASSLGAGVNEQFF
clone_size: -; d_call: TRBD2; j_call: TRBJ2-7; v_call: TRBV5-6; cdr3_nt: TGTGCCAGCAGCTTGGAACTAGCGGGTACCTACGAGCAGTACTTC; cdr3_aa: CASSLELAGTYEQYF
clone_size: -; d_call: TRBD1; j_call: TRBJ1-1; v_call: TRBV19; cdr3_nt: TGTGCCAGTAGTACCCACGGACAGGGTGGGACTGAAGCTTTCTTT; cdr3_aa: CASSTHGQGGTEAFF
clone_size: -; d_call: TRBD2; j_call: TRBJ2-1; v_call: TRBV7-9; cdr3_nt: TGTGCCAGCAGCATGGGTAGCGGGAGGCTCAATGAGCAGTTCTTC; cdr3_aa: CASSMGSGRLNEQFF
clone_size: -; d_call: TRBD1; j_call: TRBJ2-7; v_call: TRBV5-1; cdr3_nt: TGCGCCAGCAGCTACCACAGGGGGGACTCCTACGAGCAGTACTTC; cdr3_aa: CASSYHRGDSYEQYF
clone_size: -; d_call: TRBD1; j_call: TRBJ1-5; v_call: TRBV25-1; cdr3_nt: TGTGCCAGACCCCAGACAGGGTATCAGCCCCAGCATTTT; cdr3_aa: CARPQTGYQPQHF
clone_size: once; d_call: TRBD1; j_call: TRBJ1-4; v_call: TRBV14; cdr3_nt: TGTGCCAGCAGCCAGCGGACAGGGGGGACGCTGTTTTTT; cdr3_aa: CASSQRTGGTLFF